The source of this TCR beta chain is a study of blood T cell repertoires in COVID-19. Study as a whole: Collection of acute and convalescent COVID-19 samples took place in the United States, Italy and Spain. T cells, B-cell-depleted T cells, or PBMCs provided the cDNA or gDNA that served as material.

This clone has just one count. One junction end disagrees with the germline gene, perhaps due to a read error. In the source study's methods: Estimated nucleated cell counts came from reference gene primer amplification. The protocol was immunoSEQ multiplex PCR, while the TCRdb copy is restricted to in-frame clones and leaves out a portion. V and J calls plus clone size are reproduced from that table; the DNA served to infer D and trimming. The sample yields more than 200,000 clones, about four fifths seen once. CDR3 length: 13 amino acids. Germline V lookup: CDR1 SGHNT, CDR2 YYREEE (reference sequence).

The chain is built from TRBV5-4 and TRBJ2-7; 11 nucleotides align to TRBD2. The TCR was taken from a woman in her 40s with active or convalescent COVID-19. The sample was peripheral blood. CDR3 residues: CASSLDGLAGLVF. CDR3 nucleotide sequence: TGTGCCAGCAGCTTGGACGGACTAGCGGGTTTGGTCTTC. Full variable domain (remainder filled in from reference TRBV5-4 and TRBJ2-7): ETGVTQSPTHLIKTRGQQVTLRCSSQSGHNTVSWYQQALGQGPQFIFQYYREEENGRGNFPPRFSGLQFPNYSSELNVNALELDDSALYLCASSLDGLAGLVFGPGTRLTVT.